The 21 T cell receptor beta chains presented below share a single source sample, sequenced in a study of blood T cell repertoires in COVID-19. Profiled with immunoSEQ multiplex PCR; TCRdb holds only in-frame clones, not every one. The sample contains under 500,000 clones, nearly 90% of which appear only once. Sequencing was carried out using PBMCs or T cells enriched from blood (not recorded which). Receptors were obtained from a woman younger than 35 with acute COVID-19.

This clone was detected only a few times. CDR3 sequence: CASSPPSSSGLGEQYF. Written as DNA, the CDR3 is TGTGCCAGCTCACCACCTTCTTCTAGCGGGCTGGGGGAGCAGTACTTC. V gene TRBV18 combines with J gene TRBJ2-7; 8 bases align to TRBD2. Germline V gene data show CDR1 as KGHSH and CDR2 as LQKENI. CDR3 length equals 16 residues. The trim removed 0 bases at V and 7 bases at J, leaving 11 bases unmatched.

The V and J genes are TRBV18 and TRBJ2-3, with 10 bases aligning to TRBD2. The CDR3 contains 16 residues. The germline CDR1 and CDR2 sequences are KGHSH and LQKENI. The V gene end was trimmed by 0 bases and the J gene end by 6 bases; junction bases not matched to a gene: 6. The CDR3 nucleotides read TGTGCCAGCTCACCACCTCTAGCGGGGGCTAAGGATACGCAGTATTTT. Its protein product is CASSPPLAGAKDTQYF.

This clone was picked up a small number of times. The CDR3 DNA is TGTGCCAGCAGCTTACAAAATAATTCACCCCTCCACTTT. As protein: CASSLQNNSPLHF. This sequence joins TRBV7-3 and TRBJ1-6; no definite D call. Trimming removed 2 bases from V and 5 bases from J, with 4 bases in between. The CDR3 spans 13 residues. The V gene's germline CDR1 is SGHTA and CDR2 FQGTGA.

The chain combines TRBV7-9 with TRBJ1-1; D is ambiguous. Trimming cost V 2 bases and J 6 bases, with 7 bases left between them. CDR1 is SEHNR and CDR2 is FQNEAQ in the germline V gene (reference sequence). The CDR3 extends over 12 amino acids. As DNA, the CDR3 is TGTGCCAGCAGCTTAAGAGTCTCTGAAGCTTTCTTT. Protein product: CASSLRVSEAFF.

The CDR3, as DNA: TGTGCCAGCAGCCTCTCTAGCGGGAGGGCCTACGAGCAGTACTTC. This gives the protein CASSLSSGRAYEQYF. The J gene is TRBJ2-7, the V gene TRBV11-3, with 12 bases lining up with TRBD2. Germline-derived CDR1 and CDR2 are SGHNT and YENEEA. J lost 2 bases, V lost 5 bases, and 4 bases had no gene match. The CDR3 contains 15 residues.

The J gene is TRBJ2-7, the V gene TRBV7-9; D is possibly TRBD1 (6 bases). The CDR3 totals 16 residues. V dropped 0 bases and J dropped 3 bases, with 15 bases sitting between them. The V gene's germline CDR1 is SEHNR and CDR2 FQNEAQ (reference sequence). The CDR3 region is CASSLAPAGEGYEQYF. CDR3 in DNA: TGTGCCAGCAGCTTAGCGCCGGCAGGGGAAGGCTACGAGCAGTACTTC.

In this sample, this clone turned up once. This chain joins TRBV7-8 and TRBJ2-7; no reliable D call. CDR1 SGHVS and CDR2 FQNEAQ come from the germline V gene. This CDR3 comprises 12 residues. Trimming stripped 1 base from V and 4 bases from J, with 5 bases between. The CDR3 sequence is CASSLEHYEQYF. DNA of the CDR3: TGTGCCAGCAGCTTAGAACATTACGAGCAGTACTTC.

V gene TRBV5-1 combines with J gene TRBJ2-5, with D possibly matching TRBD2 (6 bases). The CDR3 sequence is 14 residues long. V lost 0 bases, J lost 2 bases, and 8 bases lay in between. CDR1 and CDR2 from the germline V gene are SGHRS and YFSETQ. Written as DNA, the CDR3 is TGCGCCAGCAGCTTGGGTGCGGGACAAGAGACCCAGTACTTC. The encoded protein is CASSLGAGQETQYF.

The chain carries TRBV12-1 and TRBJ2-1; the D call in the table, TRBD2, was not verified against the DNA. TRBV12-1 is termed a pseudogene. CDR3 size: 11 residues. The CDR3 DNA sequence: TGTGCCAGCAGCTTGGAGAATGAGCAGTTCTTC. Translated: CASSLENEQFF.

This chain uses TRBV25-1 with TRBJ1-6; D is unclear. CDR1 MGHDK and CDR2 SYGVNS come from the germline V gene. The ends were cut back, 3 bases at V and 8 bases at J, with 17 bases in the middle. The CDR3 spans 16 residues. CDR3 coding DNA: TGTGCCAGCAGTGACCCCTTCTTAGGCGGGGATTCACCCCTCCACTTT. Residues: CASSDPFLGGDSPLHF. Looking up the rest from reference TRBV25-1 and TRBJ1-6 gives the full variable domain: EADIYQTPRYLVIGTGKKITLECSQTMGHDKMYWYQQDPGMELHLIHYSYGVNSTEKGDLSSESTVSRIRTEHFPLTLESARPSHTSQYLCASSDPFLGGDSPLHFGNGTRLTVT.

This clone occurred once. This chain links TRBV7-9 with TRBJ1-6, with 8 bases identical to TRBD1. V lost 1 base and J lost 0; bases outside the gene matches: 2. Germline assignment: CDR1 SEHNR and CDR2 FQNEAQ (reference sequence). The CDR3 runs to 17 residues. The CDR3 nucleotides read TGTGCCAGCAGCTTAGGGACAGGGAGCTCCTATAATTCACCCCTCCACTTT. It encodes CASSLGTGSSYNSPLHF.

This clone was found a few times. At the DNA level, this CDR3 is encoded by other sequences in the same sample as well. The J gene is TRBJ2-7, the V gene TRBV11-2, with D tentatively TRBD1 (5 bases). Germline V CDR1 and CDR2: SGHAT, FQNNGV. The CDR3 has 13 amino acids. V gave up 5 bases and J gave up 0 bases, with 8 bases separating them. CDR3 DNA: TGTGCCAGCAGCCTAGGACACTCCTACGAGCAGTACTTC. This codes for CASSLGHSYEQYF.

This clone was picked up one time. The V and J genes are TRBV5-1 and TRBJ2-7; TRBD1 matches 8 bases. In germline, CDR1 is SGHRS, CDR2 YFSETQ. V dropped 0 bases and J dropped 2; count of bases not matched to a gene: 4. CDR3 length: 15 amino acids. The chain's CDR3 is CASSLEGTGPYEQYF. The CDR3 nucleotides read TGCGCCAGCAGCTTGGAGGGGACAGGTCCCTACGAGCAGTACTTC. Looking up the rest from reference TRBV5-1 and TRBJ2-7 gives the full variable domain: KAGVTQTPRYLIKTRGQQVTLSCSPISGHRSVSWYQQTPGQGLQFLFEYFSETQRNKGNFPGRFSGRQFSNSRSEMNVSTLELGDSALYLCASSLEGTGPYEQYFGPGTRLTVT.

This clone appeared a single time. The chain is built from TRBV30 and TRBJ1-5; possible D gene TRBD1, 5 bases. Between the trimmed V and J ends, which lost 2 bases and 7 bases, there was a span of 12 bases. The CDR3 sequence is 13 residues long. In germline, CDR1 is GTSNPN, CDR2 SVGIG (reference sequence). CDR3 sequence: CAWSNSGGQPQHF. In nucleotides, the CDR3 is TGTGCCTGGAGTAATTCGGGGGGACAGCCCCAGCATTTT.

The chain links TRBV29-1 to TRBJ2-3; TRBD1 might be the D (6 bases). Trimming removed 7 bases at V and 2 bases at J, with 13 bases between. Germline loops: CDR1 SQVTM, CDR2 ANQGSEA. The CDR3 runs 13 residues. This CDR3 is CSAYGQPTDTQYF. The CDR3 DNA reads TGCAGCGCCTACGGACAGCCCACAGATACGCAGTATTTT.

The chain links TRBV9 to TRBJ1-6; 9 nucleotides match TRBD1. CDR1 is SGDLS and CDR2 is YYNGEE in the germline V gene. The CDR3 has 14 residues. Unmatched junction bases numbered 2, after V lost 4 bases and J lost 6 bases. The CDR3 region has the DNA TGTGCCAGCAGCAGACAGGGGGTTAATTCACCCCTCCACTTT. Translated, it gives CASSRQGVNSPLHF.

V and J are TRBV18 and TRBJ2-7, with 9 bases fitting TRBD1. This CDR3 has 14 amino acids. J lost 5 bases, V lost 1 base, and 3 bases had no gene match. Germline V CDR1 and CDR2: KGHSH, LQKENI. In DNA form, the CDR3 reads TGTGCCAGCTCACCACGGGACAGGGCTGACGAGCAGTACTTC. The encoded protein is CASSPRDRADEQYF.

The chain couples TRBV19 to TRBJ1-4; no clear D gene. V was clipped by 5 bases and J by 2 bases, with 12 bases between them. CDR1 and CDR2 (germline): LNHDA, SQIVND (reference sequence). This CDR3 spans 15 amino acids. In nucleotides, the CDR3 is TGTGCCAGTAGTGACGGGTTGGTCACTAATGAAAAACTGTTTTTT. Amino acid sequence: CASSDGLVTNEKLFF.

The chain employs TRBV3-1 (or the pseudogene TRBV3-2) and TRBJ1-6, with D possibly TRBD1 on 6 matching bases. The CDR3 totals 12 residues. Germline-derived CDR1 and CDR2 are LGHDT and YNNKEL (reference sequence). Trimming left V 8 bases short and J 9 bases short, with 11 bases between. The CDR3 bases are TGTGCCAGCTCGAGACAGGTTTCACCCCTCCACTTT. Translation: CASSRQVSPLHF.

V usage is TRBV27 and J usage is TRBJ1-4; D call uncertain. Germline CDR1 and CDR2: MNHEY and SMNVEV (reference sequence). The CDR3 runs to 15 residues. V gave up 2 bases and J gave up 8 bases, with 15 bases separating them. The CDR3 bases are TGTGCCAGCAGTTTAACGGGGAGAGGACGAGAAAAACTGTTTTTT. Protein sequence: CASSLTGRGREKLFF.

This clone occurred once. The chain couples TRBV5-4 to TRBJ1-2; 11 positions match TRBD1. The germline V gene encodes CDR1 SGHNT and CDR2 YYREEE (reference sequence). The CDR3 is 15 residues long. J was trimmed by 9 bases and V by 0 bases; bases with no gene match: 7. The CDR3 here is CASSLGTGGTISYTF. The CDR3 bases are TGTGCCAGCAGCTTGGGGACAGGGGGCACGATCAGCTACACCTTC.